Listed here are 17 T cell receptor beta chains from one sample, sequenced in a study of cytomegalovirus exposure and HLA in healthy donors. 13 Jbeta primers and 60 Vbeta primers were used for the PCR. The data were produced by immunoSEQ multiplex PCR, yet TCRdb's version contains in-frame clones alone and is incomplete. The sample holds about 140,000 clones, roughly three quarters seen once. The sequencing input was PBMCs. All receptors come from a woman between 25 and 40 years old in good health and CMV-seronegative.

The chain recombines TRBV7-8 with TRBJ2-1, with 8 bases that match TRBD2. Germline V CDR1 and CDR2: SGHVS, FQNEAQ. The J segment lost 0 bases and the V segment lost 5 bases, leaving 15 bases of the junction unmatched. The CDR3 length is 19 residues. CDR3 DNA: TGTGCCAGCAGCCTTAGGGTCGGGAGGGCCTCAAGCTCCTACAATGAGCAGTTCTTC. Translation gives CASSLRVGRASSSYNEQFF. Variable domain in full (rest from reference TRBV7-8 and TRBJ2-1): GAGVSQSPRYKVAKRGQDVALRCDPISGHVSLFWYQQALGQGPEFLTYFQNEAQLDKSGLPSDRFFAERPEGSVSTLKIQRTQQEDSAVYLCASSLRVGRASSSYNEQFFGPGTRLTVL.

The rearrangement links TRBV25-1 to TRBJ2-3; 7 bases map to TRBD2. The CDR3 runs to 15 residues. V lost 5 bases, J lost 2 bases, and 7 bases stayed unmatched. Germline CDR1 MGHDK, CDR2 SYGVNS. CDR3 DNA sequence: TGTGCCAGCAGTCAAGGGGAGGGGACCACAGATACGCAGTATTTT. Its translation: CASSQGEGTTDTQYF.

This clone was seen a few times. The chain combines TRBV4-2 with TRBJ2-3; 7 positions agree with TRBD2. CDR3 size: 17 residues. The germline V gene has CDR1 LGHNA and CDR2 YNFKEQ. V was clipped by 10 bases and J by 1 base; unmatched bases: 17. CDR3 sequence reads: CATAREAGQGGTDTQYF. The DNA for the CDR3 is TGTGCCACCGCGAGGGAAGCGGGGCAAGGAGGCACAGATACGCAGTATTTT.

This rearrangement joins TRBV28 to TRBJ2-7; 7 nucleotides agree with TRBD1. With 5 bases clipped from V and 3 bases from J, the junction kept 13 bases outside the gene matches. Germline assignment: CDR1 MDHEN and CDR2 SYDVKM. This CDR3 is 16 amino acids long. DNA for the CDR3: TGTGCCAGCAGTCTTTCCCTCCAGGGGGATAGCTACGAGCAGTACTTC. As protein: CASSLSLQGDSYEQYF.

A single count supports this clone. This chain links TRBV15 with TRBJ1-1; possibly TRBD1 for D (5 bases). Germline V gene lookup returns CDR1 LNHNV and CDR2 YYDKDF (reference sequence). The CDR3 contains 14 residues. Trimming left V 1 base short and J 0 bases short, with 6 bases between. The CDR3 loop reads CATSRAGLNTEAFF. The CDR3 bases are TGTGCCACCAGCAGAGCAGGGTTGAACACTGAAGCTTTCTTT.

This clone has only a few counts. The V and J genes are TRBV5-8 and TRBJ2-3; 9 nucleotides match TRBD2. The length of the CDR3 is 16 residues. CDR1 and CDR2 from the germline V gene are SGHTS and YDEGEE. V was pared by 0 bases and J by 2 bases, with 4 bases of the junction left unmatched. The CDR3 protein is CASSLGSSGVTDTQYF. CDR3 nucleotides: TGTGCCAGCAGCTTGGGATCTAGCGGGGTCACAGATACGCAGTATTTT. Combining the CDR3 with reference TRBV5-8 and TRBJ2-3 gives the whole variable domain EAGVTQSPTHLIKTRGQQATLRCSPISGHTSVYWYQQALGLGLQFLLWYDEGEERNRGNFPPRFSGRQFPNYSSELNVNALELEDSALYLCASSLGSSGVTDTQYFGPGTRLTVL.

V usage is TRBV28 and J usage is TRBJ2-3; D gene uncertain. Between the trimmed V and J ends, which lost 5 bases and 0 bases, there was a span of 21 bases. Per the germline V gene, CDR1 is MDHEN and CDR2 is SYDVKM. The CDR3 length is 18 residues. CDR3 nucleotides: TGTGCCAGCAGTGCCAGCCGTGGCCTAGGTTCCAGCACAGATACGCAGTATTTT. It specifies CASSASRGLGSSTDTQYF.

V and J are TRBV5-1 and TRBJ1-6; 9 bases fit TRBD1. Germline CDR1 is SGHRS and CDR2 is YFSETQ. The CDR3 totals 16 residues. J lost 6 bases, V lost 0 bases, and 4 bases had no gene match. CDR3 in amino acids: CASSLGTGAVNSPLHF. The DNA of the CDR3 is TGCGCCAGCAGCTTGGGGACAGGGGCGGTTAATTCACCCCTCCACTTT.

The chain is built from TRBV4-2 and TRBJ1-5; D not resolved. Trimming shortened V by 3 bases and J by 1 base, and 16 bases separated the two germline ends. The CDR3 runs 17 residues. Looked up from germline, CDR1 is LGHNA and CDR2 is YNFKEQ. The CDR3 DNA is TGTGCCAGCAGCCATCAATTCGGTGACACCAGCAATCAGCCCCAGCATTTT. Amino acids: CASSHQFGDTSNQPQHF.

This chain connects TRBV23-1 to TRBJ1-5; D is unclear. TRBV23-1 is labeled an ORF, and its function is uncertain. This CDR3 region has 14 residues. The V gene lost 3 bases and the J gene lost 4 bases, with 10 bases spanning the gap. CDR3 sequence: CASSQRTQNQPQHF. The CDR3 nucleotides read TGCGCCAGCAGTCAGCGGACTCAAAATCAGCCCCAGCATTTT.

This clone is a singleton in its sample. The CDR3 sequence: CAISESSTPAGEQYF. The DNA of the CDR3 is TGTGCCATCAGTGAGTCTTCAACTCCAGCGGGCGAGCAGTACTTC. The gene calls are TRBV10-3 and TRBJ2-7, with D possibly TRBD2 on 6 matching bases. The CDR3 consists of 15 residues. Germline-derived CDR1 and CDR2 are ENHRY and SYGVKD. Trimming cost V 0 bases and J 6 bases, with 15 bases left between them.

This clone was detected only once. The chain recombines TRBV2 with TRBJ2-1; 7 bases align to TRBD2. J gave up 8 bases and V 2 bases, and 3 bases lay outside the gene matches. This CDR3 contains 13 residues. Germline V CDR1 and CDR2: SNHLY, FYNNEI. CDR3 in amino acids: CASSETSAHEQFF. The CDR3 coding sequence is TGTGCCAGCAGTGAAACTAGCGCCCATGAGCAGTTCTTC. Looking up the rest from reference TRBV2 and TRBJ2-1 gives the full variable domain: EPEVTQTPSHQVTQMGQEVILRCVPISNHLYFYWYRQILGQKVEFLVSFYNNEISEKSEIFDDQFSVERPDGSNFTLKIRSTKLEDSAMYFCASSETSAHEQFFGPGTRLTVL.

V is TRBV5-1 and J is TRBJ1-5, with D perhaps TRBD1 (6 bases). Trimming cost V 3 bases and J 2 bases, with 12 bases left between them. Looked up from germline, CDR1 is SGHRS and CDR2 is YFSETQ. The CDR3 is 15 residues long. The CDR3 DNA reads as TGCGCCAGCAGCTCGGTTCCAGGGGGCAATCAGCCCCAGCATTTT. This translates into CASSSVPGGNQPQHF.

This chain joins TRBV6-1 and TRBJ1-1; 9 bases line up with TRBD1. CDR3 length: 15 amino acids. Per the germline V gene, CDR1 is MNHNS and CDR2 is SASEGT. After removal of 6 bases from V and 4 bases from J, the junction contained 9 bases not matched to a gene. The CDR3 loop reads CASSRQGEWGTEAFF. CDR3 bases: TGTGCCAGCAGCCGACAGGGGGAATGGGGCACTGAAGCTTTCTTT.

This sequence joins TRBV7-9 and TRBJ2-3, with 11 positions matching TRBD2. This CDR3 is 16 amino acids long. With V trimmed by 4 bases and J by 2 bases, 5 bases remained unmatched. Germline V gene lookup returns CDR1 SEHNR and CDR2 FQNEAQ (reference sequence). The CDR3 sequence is CASSYGSGGATDTQYF. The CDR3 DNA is TGTGCCAGCAGCTACGGTAGCGGGGGGGCCACAGATACGCAGTATTTT.

CDR3 bases: TGCGCCAGCAGCCCCGGACAGGGGGCGTCTACTGCTGAAGCTTTCTTT. Amino acid sequence: CASSPGQGASTAEAFF. The chain links TRBV5-1 to TRBJ1-1, with 11 bases identical to TRBD1. The V and J ends lost 4 bases and 6 bases, in that order; junction bases with no gene match: 11. The CDR3 has 16 residues. The germline CDR1 and CDR2 sequences are SGHRS and YFSETQ.

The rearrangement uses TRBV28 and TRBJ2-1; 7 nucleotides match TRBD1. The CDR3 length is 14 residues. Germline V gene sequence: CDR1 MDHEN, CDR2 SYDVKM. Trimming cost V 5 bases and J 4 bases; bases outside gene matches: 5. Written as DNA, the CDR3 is TGTGCCAGCAGTCTTTGGGACAGTTACAATGAGCAGTTCTTC. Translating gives CASSLWDSYNEQFF.